These 19 T cell receptor beta chains share one sample of origin, sequenced in a study of T cells after yellow fever vaccination (dated by TCRdb to about 2019). The method was 5' RACE. TCRdb shows the sequencer as Illumina NovaSeq 6000. TCRdb itself trimmed the public reads at Q25 with fastp, ran MiXCR and retained productive beta chains. Every entry covers one CDR3 protein and lists the most common genes and DNA from its rows. The sample has some 320,000 distinct CDR3 sequences on record, 8.7% of them singletons. The top ten clonotypes cover around 3.5% of the sample. Explained via the paper, the treatment or condition label denotes: live attenuated yellow fever vaccine strain. The source was CD4+ T cells sorted from PBMCs, collected 5 days after the yellow fever booster vaccination. All receptors derive from a man aged 18 to 35 who received the YFV17D yellow fever vaccine.

This clonotype occurred a few times. The chain couples TRBV4-3 to TRBJ2-2, with D unresolved. This CDR3 contains 15 residues. V lost 1 base and J 5 bases, leaving 11 bases between the germline ends. Germline V CDR1 and CDR2: LGHNA, YSLEER. The CDR3 DNA reads as TGCGCCAGCAGCCAAGTTAGCACGGAAACCGGGGAGCTGTTTTTT. The encoded protein is CASSQVSTETGELFF.

The V call is TRBV20-1, the J call TRBJ1-5; no clear D. V was cut by 3 bases and J by 5 bases, with 8 bases left in between. CDR1 is DFQATT and CDR2 is SNEGSKA in the germline V gene (reference sequence). The CDR3 is 12 residues long. CDR3 in amino acids: CSASGRDQPQHF. CDR3 nucleotides: TGCAGTGCTAGTGGAAGGGATCAGCCCCAGCATTTT.

The chain is built from TRBV20-1 and TRBJ1-3, with D tentatively TRBD1 (5 bases). V was pared by 3 bases and J by 7 bases, with 16 bases between. The CDR3 runs to 14 residues. The germline gives CDR1 DFQATT, CDR2 SNEGSKA (reference sequence). For the CDR3, the DNA is TGCAGTGCTAGTGACGCAGGGCGTTTTAACACCATATATTTT. Encoded protein: CSASDAGRFNTIYF.

The chain carries TRBV4-3 and TRBJ2-3; 8 bases agree with TRBD1. J gave up 4 bases and V 1 base, and 4 bases lay outside the gene matches. Germline V CDR1 and CDR2: LGHNA, YSLEER. There are 15 residues in the CDR3. CDR3 DNA sequence: TGCGCCAGCAGCCAAGTCTGGGGACAGGCAGATACGCAGTATTTT. Amino acid sequence: CASSQVWGQADTQYF.

Ten or more counts support this clonotype. The gene calls are TRBV5-1 and TRBJ1-6; weak D call: TRBD1 (5 bases). V lost 2 bases and J lost 10, with 19 bases in between. The length of the CDR3 is 16 residues. CDR1 is SGHRS, CDR2 YFSETQ, per germline. The CDR3 protein is CASSFLDRLSGSPLHF. As DNA, the CDR3 is TGCGCCAGCAGCTTTTTGGACCGGCTCTCAGGGTCACCCCTCCACTTT. The full variable domain, its missing parts supplied by reference TRBV5-1 and TRBJ1-6, is KAGVTQTPRYLIKTRGQQVTLSCSPISGHRSVSWYQQTPGQGLQFLFEYFSETQRNKGNFPGRFSGRQFSNSRSEMNVSTLELGDSALYLCASSFLDRLSGSPLHFGNGTRLTVT.

This clonotype was picked up a small number of times. The V and J genes are TRBV9 and TRBJ2-3; 9 nucleotides match TRBD2. The CDR3 sequence is 17 residues long. J gave up 1 base and V 4 bases, and 10 bases lay outside the gene matches. CDR1 SGDLS and CDR2 YYNGEE come from the germline V gene. CDR3 in amino acids: CASSRLGLAWGTDTQYF. CDR3 bases: TGTGCCAGCAGCAGACTGGGACTAGCATGGGGCACAGATACGCAGTATTTT.

The chain carries TRBV20-1 and TRBJ2-5; possibly TRBD2 for D (6 bases). This CDR3 comprises 15 residues. Germline V gives CDR1 DFQATT, CDR2 SNEGSKA (reference sequence). The CDR3 is CSSVSGWGGGETQYF. The CDR3 region has the DNA TGCAGCTCGGTCTCGGGCTGGGGAGGTGGTGAGACCCAGTACTTC.

The chain employs TRBV7-2 and TRBJ2-4; D is possibly TRBD2 (7 bases). The CDR3 runs to 15 residues. The V end was cut by 8 bases, the J end by 2 bases, with 16 bases between. Germline values: CDR1 SGHTA, CDR2 FQGNSA. The CDR3 DNA is TGTGCCAGCTCTAGGGGGGGCGCGTCCAAAAACATTCAGTACTTC. It yields the protein CASSRGGASKNIQYF.

The CDR3 spells CASSRASGGAIYGYTF. In DNA form, the CDR3 reads TGCGCCAGCAGCCGTGCATCCGGGGGCGCGATCTATGGCTACACCTTC. The chain has TRBV5-1 and TRBJ1-2; tentatively, D is TRBD1 (6 bases). The CDR3 is 16 residues long. Germline CDR1 reads SGHRS; CDR2 reads YFSETQ. V lost 4 bases to trimming and J lost 4 bases, with 20 bases between them.

This clonotype was seen a handful of times. The gene calls are TRBV20-1 and TRBJ2-1; 9 bases line up with TRBD2. This CDR3 is 15 amino acids long. Germline V gene data show CDR1 as DFQATT and CDR2 as SNEGSKA (reference sequence). In DNA form, the CDR3 reads TGCGGCCTCCAAGGGCTAGCGGGGCTCTACAATGAGCAGTTCTTC. It codes for CGLQGLAGLYNEQFF.

This chain connects TRBV12-5 to TRBJ1-6, with D unresolved. This CDR3 is built from 11 residues. With 5 bases removed from V and 12 bases from J, the gap between germline ends came to 8 bases. Germline lookup yields CDR1 LGHNT and CDR2 FRNRAP. The CDR3: CASGRSLPLHF. CDR3 nucleotide sequence: TGTGCTAGTGGTCGCAGCTTACCCCTCCACTTT. Looking up the rest from reference TRBV12-5 and TRBJ1-6 gives the full variable domain: DARVTQTPRHKVTEMGQEVTMRCQPILGHNTVFWYRQTMMQGLELLAYFRNRAPLDDSGMPKDRFSAEMPDATLATLKIQPSEPRDSAVYFCASGRSLPLHFGNGTRLTVT.

This clonotype was counted at least ten times. The rearrangement links TRBV10-3 to TRBJ2-6; TRBD1 matches at 7 bases. Germline assignment: CDR1 ENHRY and CDR2 SYGVKD. With 7 bases clipped from V and 0 bases from J, the junction kept 9 bases outside the gene matches. This CDR3 contains 17 residues. The CDR3 nucleotides are TGTGCCATCAAAGAAAGGACAGGAAACTCTGGGGCCAACGTCCTGACTTTC. Its protein product is CAIKERTGNSGANVLTF.

This clonotype has ten or more counts. The J gene is TRBJ2-6, the V gene TRBV2; tentative D call: TRBD1 (5 bases). Germline assignment: CDR1 SNHLY and CDR2 FYNNEI. The CDR3 is made up of 15 amino acids. V dropped 5 bases and J dropped 0 bases, with 8 bases sitting between them. The CDR3 nucleotides are TGTGCCAGCAGTAGTGACAGCTCTGGGGCCAACGTCCTGACTTTC. This translates into CASSSDSSGANVLTF.

V is TRBV7-9 and J is TRBJ2-1, with D possibly TRBD2 on 6 matching bases. V shed 5 bases and J shed 6 bases, with 17 bases lying between them. Germline lookup yields CDR1 SEHNR and CDR2 FQNEAQ (reference sequence). The CDR3 runs 15 residues. The CDR3 sequence: CASSGDFLLTNEQFF. DNA for the CDR3: TGTGCCAGCAGCGGGGACTTCCTGCTCACCAATGAGCAGTTCTTC.

This clonotype showed up just a few times. The V and J genes are TRBV6-2 or TRBV6-3 and TRBJ2-5; D perhaps matches TRBD2 (6 bases). The CDR3 is 15 amino acids. Germline CDR1 MNHEY, CDR2 SVGEGT. Trimming took off 2 bases at V and 1 base at J, with 11 bases between the two ends. CDR3 amino acids: CASSYRGLRQETQYF. DNA of the CDR3: TGTGCCAGCAGTTACCGGGGACTTCGCCAAGAGACCCAGTACTTC.

This clonotype was found a few times. V usage is TRBV7-2 and J usage is TRBJ1-1; 8 bases align to TRBD1. The germline CDR1 and CDR2 sequences are SGHTA and FQGNSA. V trimming: 1 base; J trimming: 13 bases; junction bases outside the gene matches: 8. There are 13 residues in the CDR3. The CDR3 DNA reads as TGTGCCAGCAGCTTAGTCGGGGGACAGGTCGTTTTCTTT. Protein sequence: CASSLVGGQVVFF.

Many counts were recorded for this clonotype. The rearrangement links TRBV12-3 or TRBV12-4 to TRBJ2-3; D is uncertain. This CDR3 contains 13 residues. With 6 bases removed from V and 3 bases from J, the gap between germline ends came to 10 bases. CDR3 amino acids: CASRADGTDTQYF. CDR3 nucleotides: TGTGCCAGCAGGGCGGACGGGACAGATACGCAGTATTTT.

This clonotype turned up a few times. The chain links TRBV7-2 to TRBJ2-7, with 8 bases fitting TRBD1. Germline assignment: CDR1 SGHTA and CDR2 FQGNSA. This CDR3 contains 16 residues. Trimming took 6 bases from V and 0 from J; bases not matched to a gene: 10. CDR3 DNA: TGTGCCAGCAGGACTACAGGGGGAATAGACTCCTACGAGCAGTACTTC. Protein product: CASRTTGGIDSYEQYF.

This chain connects TRBV4-3 to TRBJ2-3; 11 bases align to TRBD2. Trimming cost V 1 base and J 5 bases; bases outside gene matches: 2. CDR3 size: 15 residues. CDR1 LGHNA and CDR2 YSLEER come from the germline V gene. CDR3 DNA sequence: TGCGCCAGCAGCCAAGGACTAGCGGGGAGAGATACGCAGTATTTT. It is translated as CASSQGLAGRDTQYF.